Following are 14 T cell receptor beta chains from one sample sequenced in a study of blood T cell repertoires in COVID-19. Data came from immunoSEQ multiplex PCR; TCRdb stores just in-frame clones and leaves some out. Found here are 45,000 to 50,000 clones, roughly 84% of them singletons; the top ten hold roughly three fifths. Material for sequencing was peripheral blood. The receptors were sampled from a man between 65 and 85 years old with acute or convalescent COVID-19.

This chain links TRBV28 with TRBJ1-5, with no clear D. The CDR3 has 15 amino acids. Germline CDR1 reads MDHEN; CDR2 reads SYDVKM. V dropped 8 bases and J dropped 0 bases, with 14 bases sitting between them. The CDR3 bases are TGTGCCAGCGGGAGAAGTGCGTCTAGCAATCAGCCCCAGCATTTT. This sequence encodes CASGRSASSNQPQHF.

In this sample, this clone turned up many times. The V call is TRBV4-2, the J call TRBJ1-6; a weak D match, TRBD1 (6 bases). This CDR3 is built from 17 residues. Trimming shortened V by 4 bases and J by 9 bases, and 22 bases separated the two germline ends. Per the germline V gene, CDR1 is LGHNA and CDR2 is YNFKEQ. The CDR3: CASSPRDITGIGSPLHF. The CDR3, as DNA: TGTGCCAGCAGCCCAAGGGATATTACAGGGATAGGTTCACCCCTCCACTTT.

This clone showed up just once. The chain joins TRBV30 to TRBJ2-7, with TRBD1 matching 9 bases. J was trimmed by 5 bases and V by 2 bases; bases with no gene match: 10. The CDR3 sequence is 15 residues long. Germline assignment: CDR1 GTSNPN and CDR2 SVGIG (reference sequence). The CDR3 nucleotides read TGTGCCTGGAGTCACGGACAGGGGATAGTGCACGAGCAGTACTTC. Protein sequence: CAWSHGQGIVHEQYF.

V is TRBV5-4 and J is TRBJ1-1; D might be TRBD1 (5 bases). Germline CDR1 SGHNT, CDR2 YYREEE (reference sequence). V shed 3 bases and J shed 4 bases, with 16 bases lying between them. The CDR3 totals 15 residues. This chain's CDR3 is CASSSKTAPGTEAFF. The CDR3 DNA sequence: TGTGCCAGCAGCTCCAAGACAGCTCCGGGCACTGAAGCTTTCTTT.

CDR3 DNA sequence: TGTGCCAGCAGCTATGCTCACACAGGAAACACCATATATTTT. Its protein product is CASSYAHTGNTIYF. The genes are TRBV7-2 and TRBJ1-3; D gene unclear. CDR3 size: 14 residues. V was shortened by 4 bases and J by 4 bases, with 11 bases between the two germline ends. The germline gives CDR1 SGHTA, CDR2 FQGNSA.

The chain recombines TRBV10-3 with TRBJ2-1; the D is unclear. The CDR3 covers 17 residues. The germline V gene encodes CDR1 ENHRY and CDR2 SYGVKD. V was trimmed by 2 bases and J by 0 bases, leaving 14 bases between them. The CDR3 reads CAISEGALSSSYNEQFF. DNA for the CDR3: TGTGCCATCAGTGAGGGAGCCCTCTCGAGCTCCTACAATGAGCAGTTCTTC.

The CDR3 protein is CASSQKSSGNQPQHF. The CDR3 bases are TGTGCCAGCAGCCAGAAGAGCTCCGGGAATCAGCCCCAGCATTTT. The chain is built from TRBV4-2 and TRBJ1-5; D ambiguous. The germline V gene encodes CDR1 LGHNA and CDR2 YNFKEQ. The CDR3 has 15 residues. Trimming removed 3 bases from V and 4 bases from J, with 13 bases in between.

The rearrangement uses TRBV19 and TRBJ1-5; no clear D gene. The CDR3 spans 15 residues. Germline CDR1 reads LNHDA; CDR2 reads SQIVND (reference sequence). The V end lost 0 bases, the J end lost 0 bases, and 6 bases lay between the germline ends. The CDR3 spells CASSIDSRSNQPQHF. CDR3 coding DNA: TGTGCCAGTAGTATAGATTCCCGTAGCAATCAGCCCCAGCATTTT.

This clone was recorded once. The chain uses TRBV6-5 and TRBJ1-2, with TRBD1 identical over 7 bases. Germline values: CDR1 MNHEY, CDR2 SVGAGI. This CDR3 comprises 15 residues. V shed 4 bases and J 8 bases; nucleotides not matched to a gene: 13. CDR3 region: CASSFLPGGQEGYTF. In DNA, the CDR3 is TGTGCCAGCAGTTTTCTTCCAGGAGGACAGGAGGGCTACACCTTC.

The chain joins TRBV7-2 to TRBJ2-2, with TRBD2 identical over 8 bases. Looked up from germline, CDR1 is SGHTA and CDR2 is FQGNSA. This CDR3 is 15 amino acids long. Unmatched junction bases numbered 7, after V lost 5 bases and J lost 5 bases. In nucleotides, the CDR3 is TGTGCCAGCAGCCCGAGGCGGGGGGATACCGGGGAGCTGTTTTTT. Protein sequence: CASSPRRGDTGELFF.

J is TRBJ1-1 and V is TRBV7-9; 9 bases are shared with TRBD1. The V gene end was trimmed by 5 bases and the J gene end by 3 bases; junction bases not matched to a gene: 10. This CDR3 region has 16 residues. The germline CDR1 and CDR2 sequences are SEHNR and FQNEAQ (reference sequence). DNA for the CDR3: TGTGCCAGCAGCCTCGATACAGGGGGCGAGGACACTGAAGCTTTCTTT. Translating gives CASSLDTGGEDTEAFF.

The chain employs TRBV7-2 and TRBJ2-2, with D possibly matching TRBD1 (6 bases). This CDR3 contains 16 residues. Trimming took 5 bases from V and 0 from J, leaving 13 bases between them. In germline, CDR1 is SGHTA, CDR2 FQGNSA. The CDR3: CASSIAGTSNTGELFF. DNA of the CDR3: TGTGCCAGCAGCATCGCCGGGACATCGAACACCGGGGAGCTGTTTTTT.

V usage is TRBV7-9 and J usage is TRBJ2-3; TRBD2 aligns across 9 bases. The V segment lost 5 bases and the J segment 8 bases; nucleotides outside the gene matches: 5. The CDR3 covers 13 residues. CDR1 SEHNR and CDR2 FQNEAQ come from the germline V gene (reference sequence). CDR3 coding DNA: TGTGCCAGCAGCCCACCGACTAGCGGTACGCAGTATTTT. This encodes CASSPPTSGTQYF.

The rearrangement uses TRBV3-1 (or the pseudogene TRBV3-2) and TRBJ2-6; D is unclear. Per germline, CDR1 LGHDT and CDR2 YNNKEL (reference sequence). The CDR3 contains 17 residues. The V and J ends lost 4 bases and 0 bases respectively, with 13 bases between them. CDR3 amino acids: CASSPRAQNSGANVLTF. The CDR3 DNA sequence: TGTGCCAGCAGCCCCCGAGCCCAAAACTCTGGGGCCAACGTCCTGACTTTC.